Sequencing of this T cell receptor beta chain was carried out in a study of T cells in Graves' hyperthyroidism and ophthalmopathy. The study's findings and limits: Stable hyperthyroidism and ophthalmopathy were separated using 13 V-J signatures.

This clonotype was counted at least ten times. Its target is not known. Trimming removed 5 bases from V and 2 bases from J, with 10 bases in between. The CDR3 spans 13 residues. CDR1 SGHRS and CDR2 YFSETQ come from the germline V gene. Exclusion criteria comprised uncontrolled infection, other autoimmune disease, pregnancy or lactation. RNA transcripts provided the source from which TCR beta CDR3 regions were amplified. Using the HTBI primer set, a first-round RT-PCR was run on the TCR CDR3. TCRdb reprocessed the multiplex PCR reads via MiXCR and lists one record per CDR3 protein. This sample has a few hundred thousand distinct CDR3 sequences, with roughly 14% found just once.

The source is a woman aged 18 to 35 with Graves' hyperthyroidism. The chain links TRBV5-1 to TRBJ1-2; D is unclear. Sequenced input: blood. The CDR3 DNA reads TGCGCCAGCAGTGGGGATGCGAACTATGGCTACACCTTC. Translated, it gives CASSGDANYGYTF.